This T cell receptor beta chain comes out of a study of vaccination and CD4 T cells after COVID-19. Across the study: Overlapping SARS-CoV-2, HCoV-NL63, HCoV-OC43 and HCoV-229E spike peptides stimulated the cells. Whole-study results and caveats: Median SARS-CoV-2-reactive clonotype numbers went from about 20 to 38; this increase was not significant. Spike mono-reactive status applied to 304 of 307 vaccine-specific clones in convalescent patients.

The germline gives CDR1 LNHDA, CDR2 SQIVND (reference sequence). Germline trimming cut 3 bases from V and 7 bases from J; bases unmatched to any gene: 11. CDR3 length: 16 amino acids. This sample's time point: late sampling 161 to 241 days after vaccination in three convalescent patients. The treatment here: approximately 11-day PBMC culture with coronavirus spike peptide pools or control peptides (ViraFEST assay). Turning to this clonotype: Its antigen is unknown.

Researchers used the Oncomine TCR Beta short-read assay to sequence DNA from cultured CD4+ T cells. One entry per CDR3 protein, called by TCRdb with MiXCR from the PCR reads. The sample has 25,000 to 30,000 distinct CDR3 sequences; over 30% are singletons. The sample here was CD4+ T cells from blood, cultured in vitro, taken about 7 months after SARS-CoV-2 vaccination. This TCR was recovered from a human donor who had recovered from COVID-19. The chain couples TRBV19 to TRBJ2-1; 8 bases agree with TRBD1. CDR3 DNA: TGTGCCAGTAGTATTGTATCCGGGACAGGAGGGAATGAGCAGTTCTTC. Protein sequence: CASSIVSGTGGNEQFF.